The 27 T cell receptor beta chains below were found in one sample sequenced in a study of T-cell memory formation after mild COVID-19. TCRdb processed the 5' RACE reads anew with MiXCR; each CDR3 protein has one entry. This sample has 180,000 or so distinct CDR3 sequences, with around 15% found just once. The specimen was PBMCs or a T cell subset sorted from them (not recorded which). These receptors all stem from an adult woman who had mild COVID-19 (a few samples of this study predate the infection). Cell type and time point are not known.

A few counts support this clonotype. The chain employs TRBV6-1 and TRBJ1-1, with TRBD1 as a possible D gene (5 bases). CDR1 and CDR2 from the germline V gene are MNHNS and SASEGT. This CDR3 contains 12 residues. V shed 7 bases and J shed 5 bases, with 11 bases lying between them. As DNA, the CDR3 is TGTGCCAGCAAAGGGGAGGTAACTGAAGCTTTCTTT. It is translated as CASKGEVTEAFF.

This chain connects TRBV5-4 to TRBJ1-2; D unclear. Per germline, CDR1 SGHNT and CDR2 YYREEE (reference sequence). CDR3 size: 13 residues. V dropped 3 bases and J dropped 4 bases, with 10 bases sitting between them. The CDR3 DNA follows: TGTGCCAGCAGCTACCCTGGCGGCTATGGCTACACCTTC. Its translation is CASSYPGGYGYTF.

The CDR3 sequence: CASSQGQASGNTIYF. The DNA of the CDR3 is TGTGCCAGCAGCCAAGGACAGGCCTCTGGAAACACCATATATTTT. This chain joins TRBV7-2 and TRBJ1-3, with 7 bases aligning to TRBD1. V trimming: 5 bases; J trimming: 0 bases; junction bases outside the gene matches: 4. This CDR3 comprises 15 residues. Germline CDR1 is SGHTA and CDR2 is FQGNSA.

The CDR3 DNA follows: TGCAGTGCTACGGGACTGCGTTCCGAGCAGTACTTC. Protein product: CSATGLRSEQYF. The chain joins TRBV20-1 to TRBJ2-7; perhaps TRBD2 as D (6 bases). V lost 4 bases and J lost 6, with 13 bases in between. CDR1 is DFQATT, CDR2 SNEGSKA, per germline (reference sequence). This CDR3 region has 12 residues.

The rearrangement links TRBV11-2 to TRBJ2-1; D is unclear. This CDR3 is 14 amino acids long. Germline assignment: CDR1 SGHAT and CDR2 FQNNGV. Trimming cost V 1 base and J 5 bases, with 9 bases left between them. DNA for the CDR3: TGTGCCAGCAGCTTAGGGCCCAAAGACAATGAGCAGTTCTTC. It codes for CASSLGPKDNEQFF.

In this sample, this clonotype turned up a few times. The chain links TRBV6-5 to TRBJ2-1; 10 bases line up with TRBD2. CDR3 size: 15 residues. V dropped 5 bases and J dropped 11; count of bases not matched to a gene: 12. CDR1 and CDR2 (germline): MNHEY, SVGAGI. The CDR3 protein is CASSTGTSAPSQQFF. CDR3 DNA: TGTGCCAGCAGTACCGGGACTAGCGCACCCTCACAGCAGTTCTTC.

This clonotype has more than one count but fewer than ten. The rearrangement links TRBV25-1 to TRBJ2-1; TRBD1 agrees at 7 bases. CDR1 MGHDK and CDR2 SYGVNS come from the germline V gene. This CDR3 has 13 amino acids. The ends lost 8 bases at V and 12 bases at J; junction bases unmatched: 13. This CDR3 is CASGRTGRYGQFF. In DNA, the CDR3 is TGTGCCAGCGGCCGGACAGGAAGGTACGGGCAGTTCTTC.

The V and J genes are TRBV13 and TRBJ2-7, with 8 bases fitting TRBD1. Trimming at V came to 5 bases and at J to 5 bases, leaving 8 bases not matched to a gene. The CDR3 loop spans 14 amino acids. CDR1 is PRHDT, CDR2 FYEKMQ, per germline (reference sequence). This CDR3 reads CASSPRTGRHEQYF. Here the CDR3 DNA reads TGTGCCAGCAGCCCCCGGACAGGGCGGCACGAGCAGTACTTC.

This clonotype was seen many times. This CDR3 is CASSLLPGPQETQYF. The CDR3 nucleotides read TGCGCCAGCAGCCTTCTTCCAGGTCCCCAAGAGACCCAGTACTTC. This chain links TRBV4-1 with TRBJ2-5, with D uncertain. This CDR3 is 15 amino acids long. V was cut by 4 bases and J by 1 base, with 13 bases left in between. Germline values: CDR1 MGHRA, CDR2 YSYEKL.

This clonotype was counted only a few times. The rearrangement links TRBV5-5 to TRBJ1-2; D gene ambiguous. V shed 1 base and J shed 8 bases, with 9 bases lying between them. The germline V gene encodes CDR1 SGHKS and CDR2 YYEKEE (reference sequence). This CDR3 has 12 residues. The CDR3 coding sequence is TGTGCCAGCAGCTTGCGGGTTGGAGGCTACACCTTC. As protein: CASSLRVGGYTF. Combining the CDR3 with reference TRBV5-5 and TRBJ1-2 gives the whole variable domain DAGVTQSPTHLIKTRGQQVTLRCSPISGHKSVSWYQQVLGQGPQFIFQYYEKEERGRGNFPDRFSARQFPNYSSELNVNALLLGDSALYLCASSLRVGGYTFGSGTRLTVV.

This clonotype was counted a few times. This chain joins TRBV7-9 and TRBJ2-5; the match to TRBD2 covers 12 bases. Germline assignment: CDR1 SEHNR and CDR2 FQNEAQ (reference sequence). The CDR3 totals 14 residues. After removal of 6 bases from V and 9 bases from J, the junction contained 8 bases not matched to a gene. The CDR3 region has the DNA TGTGCCAGCAGGCGGACTAGCGGGACCCAGGCCCAGTACTTC. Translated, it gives CASRRTSGTQAQYF.

CDR3 bases: TGCGCCAGCAGCTTCGGGGGGCAGAGGTACAATGAGCAGTTCTTC. Translation gives CASSFGGQRYNEQFF. The chain links TRBV5-1 to TRBJ2-1, with D possibly TRBD2 on 7 matching bases. V was clipped by 2 bases and J by 4 bases, with 13 bases between them. The CDR3 is 15 amino acids. Germline-derived CDR1 and CDR2 are SGHRS and YFSETQ.

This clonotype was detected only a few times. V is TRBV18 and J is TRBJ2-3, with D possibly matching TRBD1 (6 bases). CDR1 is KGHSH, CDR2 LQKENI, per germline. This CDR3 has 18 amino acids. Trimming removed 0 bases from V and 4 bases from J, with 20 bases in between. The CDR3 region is CASSPPGGGATWADTQYF. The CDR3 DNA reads TGTGCCAGCTCACCACCAGGTGGGGGCGCGACATGGGCAGATACGCAGTATTTT.

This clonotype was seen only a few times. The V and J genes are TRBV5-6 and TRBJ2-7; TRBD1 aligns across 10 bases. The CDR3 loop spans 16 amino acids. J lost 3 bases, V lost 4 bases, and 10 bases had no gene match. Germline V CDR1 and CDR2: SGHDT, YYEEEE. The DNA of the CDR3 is TGTGCCAGCAGCCCCACCCGGGACAGGGGTCACTACGAGCAGTACTTC. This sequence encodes CASSPTRDRGHYEQYF.

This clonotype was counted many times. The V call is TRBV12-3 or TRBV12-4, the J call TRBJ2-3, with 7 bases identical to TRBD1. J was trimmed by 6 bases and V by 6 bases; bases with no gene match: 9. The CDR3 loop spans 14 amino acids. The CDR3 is CASSEQGIGDTQYF. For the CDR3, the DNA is TGTGCCAGCAGCGAACAGGGGATCGGGGATACGCAGTATTTT.

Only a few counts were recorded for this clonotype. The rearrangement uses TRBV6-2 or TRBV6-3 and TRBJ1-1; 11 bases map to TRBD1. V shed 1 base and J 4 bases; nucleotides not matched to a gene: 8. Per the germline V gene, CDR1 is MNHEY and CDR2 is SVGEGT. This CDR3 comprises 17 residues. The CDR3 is CASSYYSSGTGGTEAFF. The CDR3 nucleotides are TGTGCCAGCAGTTACTATAGCTCCGGGACAGGGGGCACTGAAGCTTTCTTT.

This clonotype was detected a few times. The CDR3 nucleotides read TGCAGTGCTAGGGGGGCTGGAGTGCAGTTCTTC. It translates to CSARGAGVQFF. The rearrangement joins TRBV20-1 to TRBJ2-1; possibly TRBD1 for D (6 bases). Germline CDR1 and CDR2: DFQATT and SNEGSKA (reference sequence). CDR3 length equals 11 residues. V was shortened by 3 bases and J by 12 bases, with 12 bases between the two germline ends.

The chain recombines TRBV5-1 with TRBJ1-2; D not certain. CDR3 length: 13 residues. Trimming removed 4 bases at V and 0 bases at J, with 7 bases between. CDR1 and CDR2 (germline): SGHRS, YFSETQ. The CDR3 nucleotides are TGCGCCAGCAGCCCAAACCCTAACTATGGCTACACCTTC. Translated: CASSPNPNYGYTF.

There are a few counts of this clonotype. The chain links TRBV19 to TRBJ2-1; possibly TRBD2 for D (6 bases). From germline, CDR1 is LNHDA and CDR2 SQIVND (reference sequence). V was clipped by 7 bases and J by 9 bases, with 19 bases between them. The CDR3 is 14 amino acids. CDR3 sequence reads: CASKERAKLGEQFF. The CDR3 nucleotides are TGTGCCAGTAAGGAGCGGGCAAAGCTCGGTGAGCAGTTCTTC.

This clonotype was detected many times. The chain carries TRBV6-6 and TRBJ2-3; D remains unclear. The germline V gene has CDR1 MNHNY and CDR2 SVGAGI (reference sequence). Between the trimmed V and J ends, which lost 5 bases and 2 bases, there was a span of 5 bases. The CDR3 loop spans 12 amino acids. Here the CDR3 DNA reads TGTGCCAGCAGTGGAGACACAGATACGCAGTATTTT. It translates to CASSGDTDTQYF.

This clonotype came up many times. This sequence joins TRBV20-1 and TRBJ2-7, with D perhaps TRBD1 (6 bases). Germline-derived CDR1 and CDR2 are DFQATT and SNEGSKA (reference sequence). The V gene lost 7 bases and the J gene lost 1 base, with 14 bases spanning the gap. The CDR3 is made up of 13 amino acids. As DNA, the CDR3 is TGCAGTGTTCGGGACAATTGGTCCTACGAGCAGTACTTC. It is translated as CSVRDNWSYEQYF.

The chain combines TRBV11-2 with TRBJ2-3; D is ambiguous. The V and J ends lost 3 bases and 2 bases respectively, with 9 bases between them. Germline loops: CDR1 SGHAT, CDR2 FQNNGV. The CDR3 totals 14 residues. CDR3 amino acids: CASSFFLATDTQYF. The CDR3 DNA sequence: TGTGCCAGCAGCTTCTTCCTGGCCACAGATACGCAGTATTTT.

CDR3 in DNA: TGTGCCAGCAGCTTAGAGGTAGGGGGGAATGAGCAGTTCTTC. Translated, it gives CASSLEVGGNEQFF. This sequence joins TRBV7-9 and TRBJ2-1; D could derive from TRBD1 or TRBD2 (6 bases each). Germline V gene data show CDR1 as SEHNR and CDR2 as FQNEAQ (reference sequence). The CDR3 extends over 14 amino acids. Trimming shortened V by 1 base and J by 7 bases, and 11 bases separated the two germline ends.

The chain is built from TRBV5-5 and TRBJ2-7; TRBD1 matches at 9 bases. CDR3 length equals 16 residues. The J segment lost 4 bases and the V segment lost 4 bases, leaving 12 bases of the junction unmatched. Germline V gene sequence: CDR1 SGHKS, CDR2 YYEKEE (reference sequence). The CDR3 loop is CASSTRLGQGLYEQYF. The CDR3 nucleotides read TGTGCCAGCAGCACGAGGCTGGGACAGGGATTATACGAGCAGTACTTC.

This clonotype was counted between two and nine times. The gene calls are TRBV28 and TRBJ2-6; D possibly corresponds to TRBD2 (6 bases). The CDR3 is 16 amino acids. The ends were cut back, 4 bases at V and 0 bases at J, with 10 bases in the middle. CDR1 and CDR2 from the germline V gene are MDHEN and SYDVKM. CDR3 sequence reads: CASSYSGGSGANVLTF. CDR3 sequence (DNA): TGTGCCAGCAGTTATAGCGGCGGCTCTGGGGCCAACGTCCTGACTTTC.

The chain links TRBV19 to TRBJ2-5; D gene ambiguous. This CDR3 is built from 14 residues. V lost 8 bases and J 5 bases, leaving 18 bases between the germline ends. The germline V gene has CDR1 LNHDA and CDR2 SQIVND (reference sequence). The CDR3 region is CASDGGEGRETQYF. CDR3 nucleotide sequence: TGTGCCAGTGACGGCGGAGAAGGAAGGGAGACCCAGTACTTC.

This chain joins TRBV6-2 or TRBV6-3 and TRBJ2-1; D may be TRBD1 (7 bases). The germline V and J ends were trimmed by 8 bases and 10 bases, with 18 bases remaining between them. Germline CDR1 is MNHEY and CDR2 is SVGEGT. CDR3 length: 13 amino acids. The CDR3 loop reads CASGGGTVWEQFF. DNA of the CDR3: TGTGCCAGCGGAGGAGGGACAGTTTGGGAGCAGTTCTTC.